These 6 T cell receptor beta chains were sequenced from one sample in a study of beta chain features in type 1 diabetes. No antigen is known for these receptors. TCRB transcripts that were expressed got sequenced, as all of the isolated RNA had been reverse transcribed. TCRdb's copy holds only in-frame clones and misses some; the assay was immunoSEQ multiplex PCR. This sample has under 350,000 clones, with roughly an eighth found just once. Study-level points and caveats: All four CD4+ subsets of Type 1 diabetes patients contained TCRB CDR3s that were moderately but significantly shorter.

The sample was naive CD4+ T cells from blood. All receptors derive from a man aged 30 to 45 with type 1 diabetes.

A few counts support this clone. The V and J genes are TRBV27 and TRBJ2-3; 8 positions agree with TRBD2. The ends lost 4 bases at V and 0 bases at J; junction bases unmatched: 9. The germline V gene encodes CDR1 MNHEY and CDR2 SMNVEV (reference sequence). The CDR3 spans 17 residues. This chain's CDR3 is CASSSARTSTSTDTQYF. The CDR3 nucleotides are TGTGCCAGCAGTTCGGCCCGGACTAGCACTAGCACAGATACGCAGTATTTT.

In its sample, this clone was seen a few times. The chain has TRBV14 and TRBJ2-3; 9 bases match TRBD2. The V segment lost 4 bases and the J segment 4 bases; nucleotides outside the gene matches: 12. This CDR3 has 17 amino acids. Germline CDR1 and CDR2: SGHDN and FVKESK. DNA of the CDR3: TGTGCCAGCAGCCCGCGGTTTGCGGGAGGGCGTGCAGATACGCAGTATTTT. Protein: CASSPRFAGGRADTQYF.

In the case of this clone: The sample has other DNA sequences that encode this CDR3 too. This chain connects TRBV18 to TRBJ2-3; unclear D gene. The CDR3 sequence is 14 residues long. The ends were cut back, 3 bases at V and 0 bases at J, with 7 bases in the middle. Germline V gives CDR1 KGHSH, CDR2 LQKENI. CDR3 residues: CASSPSVSTDTQYF. CDR3 DNA sequence: TGTGCCAGCTCACCTTCAGTTAGCACAGATACGCAGTATTTT.

This chain connects TRBV19 to TRBJ1-2, with a possible D match to TRBD1 (6 bases). This CDR3 comprises 13 residues. Trimming removed 5 bases at V and 8 bases at J, with 15 bases between. Germline assignment: CDR1 LNHDA and CDR2 SQIVND (reference sequence). The CDR3 nucleotides read TGTGCCAGTAGTCCAGGCGGCAGGGGAGGCTACACCTTC. It encodes CASSPGGRGGYTF.

This clone was counted a few times. V and J are TRBV5-4 and TRBJ2-5, with 9 bases aligning to TRBD1. The ends lost 3 bases at V and 1 base at J; junction bases unmatched: 4. The CDR3 length is 15 residues. Germline values: CDR1 SGHNT, CDR2 YYREEE (reference sequence). The CDR3 DNA is TGTGCCAGCAGCTCGGGACAGGGAAGCCAAGAGACCCAGTACTTC. This encodes CASSSGQGSQETQYF. Full variable domain (outside the CDR3, taken from reference TRBV5-4 and TRBJ2-5): ETGVTQSPTHLIKTRGQQVTLRCSSQSGHNTVSWYQQALGQGPQFIFQYYREEENGRGNFPPRFSGLQFPNYSSELNVNALELDDSALYLCASSSGQGSQETQYFGPGTRLLVL.

This clone has a handful of counts. This chain uses TRBV7-2 with TRBJ2-5, with TRBD2 matching 16 bases. The CDR3 extends over 16 amino acids. V was pared by 4 bases and J by 2 bases, with 1 base of the junction left unmatched. Looked up from germline, CDR1 is SGHTA and CDR2 is FQGNSA. In DNA, the CDR3 is TGTGCCAGCAGCTCGGGACTAGCGGGGGGGCAAGAGACCCAGTACTTC. Encoded protein: CASSSGLAGGQETQYF.